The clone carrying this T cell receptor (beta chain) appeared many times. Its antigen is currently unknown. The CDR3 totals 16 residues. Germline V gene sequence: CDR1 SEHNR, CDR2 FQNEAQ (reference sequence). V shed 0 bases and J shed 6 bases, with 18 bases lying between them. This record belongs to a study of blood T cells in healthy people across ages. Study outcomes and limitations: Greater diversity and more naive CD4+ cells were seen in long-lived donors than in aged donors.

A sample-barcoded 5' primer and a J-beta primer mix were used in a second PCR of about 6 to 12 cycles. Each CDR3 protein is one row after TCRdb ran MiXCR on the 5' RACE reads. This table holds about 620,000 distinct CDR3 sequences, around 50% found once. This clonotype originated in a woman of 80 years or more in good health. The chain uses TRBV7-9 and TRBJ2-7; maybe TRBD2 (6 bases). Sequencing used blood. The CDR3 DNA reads TGTGCCAGCAGCTTAGCCCCGGGACTCGTTCACAGCGAGCAGTACTTC. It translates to CASSLAPGLVHSEQYF. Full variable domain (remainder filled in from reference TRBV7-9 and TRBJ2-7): DTGVSQNPRHKITKRGQNVTFRCDPISEHNRLYWYRQTLGQGPEFLTYFQNEAQLEKSRLLSDRFSAERPKGSFSTLEIQRTEQGDSAMYLCASSLAPGLVHSEQYFGPGTRLTVT.